The T cell receptor (beta chain) under discussion was sequenced for a study of cytomegalovirus exposure and HLA in healthy donors. Trimming took 0 bases from V and 0 from J, leaving 10 bases between them. CDR1 SGHRS and CDR2 YFSETQ come from the germline V gene. The CDR3 covers 15 residues. Overall study findings and caveats: The study put 150 to 200 TCR beta chains on its list as cytomegalovirus-associated.

About this clone itself: What it binds is unknown.

Vbeta (60) and Jbeta (13) primers were used in the PCR. Sequenced by immunoSEQ multiplex PCR; TCRdb stores in-frame clones only, minus some. Of approximately 190,000 clones in the sample, about four fifths are singletons; the top ten hold roughly 15%. Sequences were obtained from PBMCs. This TCR was recovered from a woman in her twenties or thirties in good health and CMV-seropositive. The rearrangement uses TRBV5-1 and TRBJ2-7, with TRBD1 as a possible D gene (6 bases). CDR3 nucleotides: TGCGCCAGCAGCTTGGTGGACAGAAGCTCCTACGAGCAGTACTTC. Amino acid sequence: CASSLVDRSSYEQYF.